This passage covers 26 T cell receptor beta chains from one sample sequenced in a study of radiation and T cells in renal cell carcinoma. Measured with immunoSEQ multiplex PCR; TCRdb has only the in-frame clones, and not every one. The profile shows 150,000 or so clones, around 90% of them singletons. Time point given: baseline pretreatment blood. As for treatment: 15 Gy SBRT to primary tumor, nephrectomy 4 weeks later. Sample: blood, taken from a patient whose treatment included radiotherapy and nephrectomy. The receptors derive from a woman in her sixties or seventies with renal cell carcinoma.

The chain links TRBV10-3 to TRBJ2-3, with TRBD2 matching 10 bases. Looked up from germline, CDR1 is ENHRY and CDR2 is SYGVKD. This CDR3 is built from 16 residues. Losses at the gene ends were 6 bases for V and 1 base for J; bases not matched to a gene: 7. CDR3 sequence reads: CAIRESGGGGTDTQYF. In DNA, the CDR3 is TGTGCCATCAGAGAAAGCGGGGGGGGTGGCACAGATACGCAGTATTTT.

This sequence joins TRBV30 and TRBJ1-1; D gene uncertain. The V end was cut by 8 bases, the J end by 7 bases, with 20 bases between. CDR1 is GTSNPN, CDR2 SVGIG, per germline (reference sequence). This CDR3 contains 13 residues. In nucleotides, the CDR3 is TGTGCCGGAATAGGACGGAACCGCGTTGAAGCTTTCTTT. This translates into CAGIGRNRVEAFF.

The J gene is TRBJ2-3, the V gene TRBV5-1; possibly TRBD1 for D (5 bases). V gave up 4 bases and J gave up 4 bases, with 13 bases separating them. Germline CDR1 is SGHRS and CDR2 is YFSETQ. The CDR3 is 14 amino acids. The CDR3 sequence: CASSSQGFSDTQYF. DNA for the CDR3: TGCGCCAGCAGCAGCCAGGGTTTCTCAGATACGCAGTATTTT.

The chain couples TRBV2 to TRBJ2-5; 11 bases match TRBD1. In germline, CDR1 is SNHLY, CDR2 FYNNEI. CDR3 size: 15 residues. V trimming: 5 bases; J trimming: 5 bases; junction bases outside the gene matches: 7. CDR3: CASSPRTGGLETQYF. Written as DNA, the CDR3 is TGTGCCAGCAGTCCCCGGACAGGGGGCCTGGAGACCCAGTACTTC.

The genes are TRBV6-6 and TRBJ2-5; 7 positions match TRBD2. Losses at the gene ends were 0 bases for V and 1 base for J; bases not matched to a gene: 5. CDR3 length equals 16 residues. Germline V lookup: CDR1 MNHNY, CDR2 SVGAGI (reference sequence). This chain's CDR3 is CASSYSGGGPQETQYF. As DNA, the CDR3 is TGTGCCAGCAGTTACTCGGGCGGGGGTCCCCAAGAGACCCAGTACTTC.

The rearrangement joins TRBV5-1 to TRBJ2-1; D might be TRBD2 (6 bases). Trimming took 6 bases from V and 10 from J, leaving 17 bases between them. CDR3 length equals 13 residues. The germline CDR1 and CDR2 sequences are SGHRS and YFSETQ. The CDR3 DNA reads TGCGCCAGCACCGACCCTAGCGATAGGGAGCAGTTCTTC. This gives the protein CASTDPSDREQFF.

In its sample, this clone was seen once. Other nucleotide sequences from this sample produce the same CDR3. The chain links TRBV5-6 to TRBJ2-3; no definite D call. CDR3 size: 13 residues. Trimming stripped 0 bases from V and 1 base from J, with 3 bases between. CDR1 and CDR2 (germline): SGHDT, YYEEEE. The CDR3 nucleotides read TGTGCCAGCAGCTTGGTGGGCACAGATACGCAGTATTTT. Amino acids: CASSLVGTDTQYF.

CDR3 residues: CASSLAGGLGEKLFF. CDR3 in DNA: TGTGCCAGCAGTTTGGCTGGGGGTCTTGGTGAAAAACTGTTTTTT. This chain connects TRBV27 to TRBJ1-4, with a tentative D call TRBD1 (5 bases). This CDR3 has 15 amino acids. V dropped 3 bases and J dropped 7 bases, with 15 bases sitting between them. The germline V gene encodes CDR1 MNHEY and CDR2 SMNVEV (reference sequence). The full variable domain, completed using reference TRBV27 and TRBJ1-4, is EAQVTQNPRYLITVTGKKLTVTCSQNMNHEYMSWYRQDPGLGLRQIYYSMNVEVTDKGDVPEGYKVSRKEKRNFPLILESPSPNQTSLYFCASSLAGGLGEKLFFGSGTQLSVL.

V and J are TRBV9 and TRBJ2-2, with a possible D match to TRBD1 (6 bases). Trimming shortened V by 5 bases and J by 0 bases, and 14 bases separated the two germline ends. CDR3 length equals 16 residues. Per the germline V gene, CDR1 is SGDLS and CDR2 is YYNGEE. The chain's CDR3 is CASRGSGQTNTGELFF. In DNA form, the CDR3 reads TGTGCCAGCAGGGGGTCAGGACAGACGAACACCGGGGAGCTGTTTTTT.

The rearrangement joins TRBV5-4 to TRBJ2-3; the match to TRBD2 covers 13 bases. Looked up from germline, CDR1 is SGHNT and CDR2 is YYREEE (reference sequence). The ends lost 0 bases at V and 0 bases at J; junction bases unmatched: 4. The CDR3 loop spans 18 amino acids. CDR3 DNA sequence: TGTGCCAGCAGCTTGGAACTAGCGGGGGGGAGTAGCACAGATACGCAGTATTTT. Translation gives CASSLELAGGSSTDTQYF.

The genes are TRBV4-3 and TRBJ2-3, with D possibly being TRBD2 (6 bases). The V gene lost 0 bases and the J gene lost 2 bases, with 9 bases spanning the gap. The CDR3 totals 15 residues. Germline lookup yields CDR1 LGHNA and CDR2 YSLEER. CDR3 sequence: CASSQEDYYTDTQYF. DNA of the CDR3: TGCGCCAGCAGCCAAGAGGACTATTACACAGATACGCAGTATTTT.

The CDR3 DNA reads TGTGCCAGCAGTGTAGTGTCAGATACGCAGTATTTT. Translated: CASSVVSDTQYF. The chain links TRBV28 to TRBJ2-3; D unresolved. The CDR3 runs to 12 residues. V lost 5 bases to trimming and J lost 4 bases, with 7 bases between them. Germline CDR1 and CDR2: MDHEN and SYDVKM.

V is TRBV5-6 and J is TRBJ1-5; 8 nucleotides agree with TRBD1. The germline V gene encodes CDR1 SGHDT and CDR2 YYEEEE. The junction had 13 bases not matched to a gene; V was cut back by 3 bases and J by 5 bases. There are 17 residues in the CDR3. The CDR3 bases are TGTGCCAGCAGCTCCGGACCGGACAGGGCGCGGGATCAGCCCCAGCATTTT. Protein: CASSSGPDRARDQPQHF.

The V gene is TRBV4-3, the J gene TRBJ2-1; D assignment may be TRBD1 or TRBD2 (5 bases each). Germline CDR1 reads LGHNA; CDR2 reads YSLEER. The V gene lost 5 bases and the J gene lost 7 bases, with 12 bases spanning the gap. This CDR3 has 13 residues. The DNA of the CDR3 is TGCGCCAGCAGCGCCGACGAGGGGAATGAGCAGTTCTTC. This gives the protein CASSADEGNEQFF.

This clone was recorded once. The rearrangement joins TRBV5-1 to TRBJ2-7; no clear D gene. V was cut by 4 bases and J by 0 bases, with 20 bases left in between. The length of the CDR3 is 17 residues. CDR1 is SGHRS, CDR2 YFSETQ, per germline. CDR3 coding DNA: TGCGCCAGCAGCCCCTACTATTCTGGCGCCTACTCCTACGAGCAGTACTTC. This encodes CASSPYYSGAYSYEQYF.

This clone occurred once. V and J are TRBV4-2 and TRBJ2-3; 13 nucleotides agree with TRBD2. J was trimmed by 3 bases and V by 3 bases; bases with no gene match: 6. The CDR3 has 17 residues. Germline values: CDR1 LGHNA, CDR2 YNFKEQ. CDR3 nucleotides: TGTGCCAGCAGCCAGGCTAGACTAGCGGGGGGAACAGATACGCAGTATTTT. Protein product: CASSQARLAGGTDTQYF.

The V gene is TRBV19, the J gene TRBJ2-2, with 7 nucleotides matching TRBD1. Germline loops: CDR1 LNHDA, CDR2 SQIVND (reference sequence). The CDR3 covers 16 residues. V dropped 9 bases and J dropped 5; count of bases not matched to a gene: 15. In DNA, the CDR3 is TGTGCCAGCGATACAGGGGTTGGGTCGCGGACCGGGGAGCTGTTTTTT. The encoded protein is CASDTGVGSRTGELFF.

V is TRBV19 and J is TRBJ1-5; D may be TRBD1 (5 bases). V was trimmed by 4 bases and J by 1 base, leaving 20 bases between them. Germline V gene sequence: CDR1 LNHDA, CDR2 SQIVND (reference sequence). The CDR3 is made up of 18 amino acids. CDR3 nucleotides: TGTGCCAGTAGTACCACCCGGGGGGGTAGAACGAGCAATCAGCCCCAGCATTTT. This gives the protein CASSTTRGGRTSNQPQHF.

The J gene is TRBJ2-2, the V gene TRBV14; tentative D call: TRBD2 (6 bases). The CDR3 has 16 amino acids. Trimming removed 2 bases at V and 0 bases at J, with 10 bases between. Per germline, CDR1 SGHDN and CDR2 FVKESK. CDR3 in DNA: TGTGCCAGCAGCCAACCCGGAGGGGCGAACACCGGGGAGCTGTTTTTT. The encoded protein is CASSQPGGANTGELFF.

This chain uses TRBV19 with TRBJ2-7; D is possibly TRBD1 or TRBD2 (5 bases each). The ends were cut back, 5 bases at V and 4 bases at J, with 9 bases in the middle. This CDR3 has 12 amino acids. Germline V gene data show CDR1 as LNHDA and CDR2 as SQIVND (reference sequence). The CDR3 region has the DNA TGTGCCAGTAGTCCGGGACCTTACGAGCAGTACTTC. The encoded protein is CASSPGPYEQYF.

The gene calls are TRBV9 and TRBJ2-2, with TRBD1 identical over 8 bases. The CDR3 sequence is 18 residues long. J gave up 0 bases and V 3 bases, and 10 bases lay outside the gene matches. Looked up from germline, CDR1 is SGDLS and CDR2 is YYNGEE. CDR3 in DNA: TGTGCCAGCAGCGCTACAACCGGGACAGGTTCGAACACCGGGGAGCTGTTTTTT. As protein: CASSATTGTGSNTGELFF.

The CDR3 region is CASSEYLGGGVADTQYF. In nucleotides, the CDR3 is TGTGCCAGCAGTGAATACCTTGGGGGGGGCGTAGCAGATACGCAGTATTTT. The chain is built from TRBV2 and TRBJ2-3; D is possibly TRBD2 (7 bases). The CDR3 is made up of 17 amino acids. CDR1 is SNHLY, CDR2 FYNNEI, per germline. With 2 bases removed from V and 4 bases from J, the gap between germline ends came to 19 bases.

The chain joins TRBV4-1 to TRBJ2-3, with 9 positions matching TRBD1. Trimming removed 2 bases from V and 4 bases from J; junction bases left unmatched: 19. The V gene's germline CDR1 is MGHRA and CDR2 YSYEKL. The CDR3 sequence is 20 residues long. CDR3 amino acids: CASSQPRSAGTGKKADTQYF. CDR3 sequence (DNA): TGCGCCAGCAGCCAACCGAGAAGCGCCGGGACAGGGAAGAAGGCAGATACGCAGTATTTT.

The chain is built from TRBV7-9 and TRBJ1-5; tentative D call: TRBD1 (5 bases). CDR3 length: 19 residues. CDR1 is SEHNR, CDR2 FQNEAQ, per germline (reference sequence). V dropped 0 bases and J dropped 5 bases, with 23 bases sitting between them. The CDR3 DNA sequence: TGTGCCAGCAGCTTAGCGCGGCGCCGCGTAGGGCAAGGGGATCAGCCCCAGCATTTT. It codes for CASSLARRRVGQGDQPQHF. Variable domain in full (rest from reference TRBV7-9 and TRBJ1-5): DTGVSQNPRHKITKRGQNVTFRCDPISEHNRLYWYRQTLGQGPEFLTYFQNEAQLEKSRLLSDRFSAERPKGSFSTLEIQRTEQGDSAMYLCASSLARRRVGQGDQPQHFGDGTRLSIL.

This chain connects TRBV19 to TRBJ1-2; tentatively, D is TRBD1 (6 bases). The ends were cut back, 4 bases at V and 0 bases at J, with 12 bases in the middle. Germline V lookup: CDR1 LNHDA, CDR2 SQIVND (reference sequence). The CDR3 is 15 amino acids. This chain's CDR3 is CASSKGTRTNYGYTF. CDR3 DNA sequence: TGTGCCAGTAGTAAAGGGACAAGGACTAACTATGGCTACACCTTC.

V and J are TRBV9 and TRBJ1-3, with D unclear. CDR3 length: 16 amino acids. CDR1 and CDR2 from the germline V gene are SGDLS and YYNGEE. With 3 bases removed from V and 0 bases from J, the gap between germline ends came to 13 bases. CDR3 in amino acids: CASSADGLNSGNTIYF. CDR3 DNA sequence: TGTGCCAGCAGCGCGGACGGACTAAACTCTGGAAACACCATATATTTT.